This T cell receptor (beta chain) was captured by sequencing in a study of blood T cell repertoires in COVID-19. Sequencing was performed with immunoSEQ multiplex PCR; in TCRdb, only in-frame clones are kept and a portion is missing. In the table there are 180,000 or so clones, about 83% of which are singletons. The sequenced sample was peripheral blood. The TCR was taken from a person aged 65 to 85 with COVID-19, enrolled during active disease.

The CDR3: CASSLEGGLNQPQHF. As DNA, the CDR3 is TGCGCCAGCAGCTTGGAAGGGGGCCTCAATCAGCCCCAGCATTTT. The chain couples TRBV5-1 to TRBJ1-5; TRBD1 matches 7 bases. The V segment lost 0 bases and the J segment 3 bases; nucleotides outside the gene matches: 3. The germline CDR1 and CDR2 sequences are SGHRS and YFSETQ. CDR3 length equals 15 residues.